These 21 T cell receptor beta chains share one sample of origin, sequenced in a study of shared clonotypes between healthy human individuals. Profiling relied on immunoSEQ multiplex PCR, and the TCRdb table lists in-frame clones only, not all of them. The sample contains about 590,000 clones, around 95% of which appear only once. Naive CD8 cells lacked CD45RO, underwent positive selection for CCR7 and left out terminally differentiated effector memory CD45RA+ cells. Sample: naive CD8+ T cells sorted from blood. These receptors all come from a woman in her 30s in good health.

This chain links TRBV19 with TRBJ1-3; D not resolved. The germline CDR1 and CDR2 sequences are LNHDA and SQIVND (reference sequence). The V and J ends lost 4 bases and 0 bases respectively, with 13 bases between them. There are 16 residues in the CDR3. CDR3 nucleotide sequence: TGTGCCAGTAGTAGCGTAGACCGAACCTCTGGAAACACCATATATTTT. Its protein product is CASSSVDRTSGNTIYF.

This chain joins TRBV6-5 and TRBJ2-7, with 9 bases lining up with TRBD2. Germline V gene sequence: CDR1 MNHEY, CDR2 SVGAGI. Trimming took 5 bases from V and 1 from J; bases not matched to a gene: 6. This CDR3 has 15 amino acids. The CDR3 is CASSPTSGPSYEQYF. The DNA of the CDR3 is TGTGCCAGCAGTCCCACTAGCGGGCCTTCCTACGAGCAGTACTTC.

This clone occurred once. The rearrangement uses TRBV2 and TRBJ2-1; D may be TRBD1 or TRBD2 (5 bases each). The CDR3 has 13 residues. The germline V gene has CDR1 SNHLY and CDR2 FYNNEI. V lost 8 bases, J lost 5 bases, and 13 bases lay in between. CDR3 in amino acids: CASRPVGDNEQFF. The CDR3, as DNA: TGTGCCAGCCGTCCGGTGGGGGACAATGAGCAGTTCTTC. Full variable domain (missing parts from reference TRBV2 and TRBJ2-1): EPEVTQTPSHQVTQMGQEVILRCVPISNHLYFYWYRQILGQKVEFLVSFYNNEISEKSEIFDDQFSVERPDGSNFTLKIRSTKLEDSAMYFCASRPVGDNEQFFGPGTRLTVL.

In its sample, this clone was seen once. The chain recombines TRBV5-6 with TRBJ1-2, with TRBD1 matching over 8 bases. There are 15 residues in the CDR3. Germline V lookup: CDR1 SGHDT, CDR2 YYEEEE. The V gene end was trimmed by 2 bases and the J gene end by 6 bases; junction bases not matched to a gene: 9. CDR3 loop: CASSFQTDRGNGYTF. In DNA form, the CDR3 reads TGTGCCAGCAGCTTCCAAACCGACAGGGGCAATGGCTACACCTTC. The whole variable domain, remainder taken from reference TRBV5-6 and TRBJ1-2, is DAGVTQSPTHLIKTRGQQVTLRCSPKSGHDTVSWYQQALGQGPQFIFQYYEEEERQRGNFPDRFSGHQFPNYSSELNVNALLLGDSALYLCASSFQTDRGNGYTFGSGTRLTVV.

The genes are TRBV2 and TRBJ2-7; D gene ambiguous. Trimming removed 3 bases at V and 3 bases at J, with 9 bases between. CDR1 SNHLY and CDR2 FYNNEI come from the germline V gene. This CDR3 comprises 13 residues. The CDR3, as DNA: TGTGCCAGCAGTGAGGAGCGTATCTACGAGCAGTACTTC. Translating it yields CASSEERIYEQYF. Looking up the rest from reference TRBV2 and TRBJ2-7 gives the full variable domain: EPEVTQTPSHQVTQMGQEVILRCVPISNHLYFYWYRQILGQKVEFLVSFYNNEISEKSEIFDDQFSVERPDGSNFTLKIRSTKLEDSAMYFCASSEERIYEQYFGPGTRLTVT.

The chain links TRBV27 to TRBJ2-7; maybe TRBD2 (6 bases). The CDR3 sequence is 16 residues long. Germline CDR1 and CDR2: MNHEY and SMNVEV (reference sequence). V was clipped by 2 bases and J by 4 bases, with 18 bases between them. The CDR3 region is CASSLRRDAVNYEQYF. The DNA of the CDR3 is TGTGCCAGCAGTTTACGGCGGGACGCGGTCAATTACGAGCAGTACTTC.

V usage is TRBV28 and J usage is TRBJ1-2; a possible D gene is TRBD1 (5 bases). The V end lost 2 bases, the J end lost 6 bases, and 16 bases lay between the germline ends. Germline CDR1 is MDHEN and CDR2 is SYDVKM. This CDR3 region has 15 residues. The CDR3 DNA is TGTGCCAGCAGTTTACCAGGGCTTCTCCTAAATGGCTACACCTTC. Translation: CASSLPGLLLNGYTF.

The chain is built from TRBV7-8 and TRBJ2-1; 7 bases map to TRBD2. The CDR3 sequence is 22 residues long. Per germline, CDR1 SGHVS and CDR2 FQNEAQ. J was trimmed by 0 bases and V by 5 bases; bases with no gene match: 25. The CDR3 region has the DNA TGTGCCAGCAGCCCGTCTATGGGGGTTGCGGGAGCCACACTTATCTCCTACAATGAGCAGTTCTTC. This codes for CASSPSMGVAGATLISYNEQFF. Full variable domain (outside the CDR3, taken from reference TRBV7-8 and TRBJ2-1): GAGVSQSPRYKVAKRGQDVALRCDPISGHVSLFWYQQALGQGPEFLTYFQNEAQLDKSGLPSDRFFAERPEGSVSTLKIQRTQQEDSAVYLCASSPSMGVAGATLISYNEQFFGPGTRLTVL.

This clone was detected a few times. This chain joins TRBV27 and TRBJ1-5, with D perhaps matching TRBD1 (5 bases). Germline V lookup: CDR1 MNHEY, CDR2 SMNVEV (reference sequence). CDR3 size: 16 residues. Trimming removed 5 bases at V and 0 bases at J, with 14 bases between. The CDR3 DNA sequence: TGTGCCAGCAGTGGGATGCCCGGGGGTAGCAATCAGCCCCAGCATTTT. Protein: CASSGMPGGSNQPQHF.

The chain uses TRBV28 and TRBJ2-7; D remains unclear. V dropped 6 bases and J dropped 2 bases, with 8 bases sitting between them. CDR1 is MDHEN and CDR2 is SYDVKM in the germline V gene. The CDR3 totals 12 residues. In nucleotides, the CDR3 is TGTGCCAGCAGCCCCCCGGCCTACGAGCAGTACTTC. Translating it yields CASSPPAYEQYF.

This clone was observed a single time. The chain is built from TRBV11-3 and TRBJ1-1, with D tentatively TRBD1 (5 bases). Trimming removed 1 base at V and 1 base at J, with 7 bases between. There are 14 residues in the CDR3. CDR1 is SGHNT, CDR2 YENEEA, per germline. This CDR3 reads CASSLAGANTEAFF. The CDR3 DNA follows: TGTGCCAGCAGCTTAGCCGGGGCGAACACTGAAGCTTTCTTT.

Details on this clone: One end of the junction does not line up with germline, which may come from a read error. The chain carries TRBV4-1 and TRBJ2-7; D unclear. CDR3 length equals 11 residues. Per the germline V gene, CDR1 is MGHRA and CDR2 is YSYEKL. CDR3 region: CASSSLYEQYF. CDR3 nucleotide sequence: TGTGCCAGCAGCTCGTTGTACGAGCAGTACTTC.

V usage is TRBV6-1 and J usage is TRBJ2-1; 7 nucleotides line up with TRBD2. J was trimmed by 3 bases and V by 4 bases; bases with no gene match: 9. The germline V gene encodes CDR1 MNHNS and CDR2 SASEGT. CDR3 length: 16 residues. The CDR3 spells CASSGTWGRDYNEQFF. DNA for the CDR3: TGTGCCAGCAGTGGCACATGGGGGAGGGACTACAATGAGCAGTTCTTC.

The CDR3 region is CASTPDGYNSPLHF. The DNA of the CDR3 is TGTGCCAGCACCCCGGACGGATATAATTCACCCCTCCACTTT. V and J are TRBV28 and TRBJ1-6, with D unclear. CDR3 size: 14 residues. Trimming cost V 7 bases and J 4 bases, with 11 bases left between them. Per the germline V gene, CDR1 is MDHEN and CDR2 is SYDVKM.

The rearrangement joins TRBV2 to TRBJ2-7; 9 bases align to TRBD1. CDR3 length: 13 amino acids. Germline V gene lookup returns CDR1 SNHLY and CDR2 FYNNEI. J gave up 4 bases and V 7 bases, and 5 bases lay outside the gene matches. The CDR3 nucleotides are TGTGCCAGCACCTGGACAGGGGCGTACGAGCAGTACTTC. Protein sequence: CASTWTGAYEQYF.

This chain connects TRBV19 to TRBJ2-2; D gene ambiguous. This CDR3 spans 12 amino acids. Germline values: CDR1 LNHDA, CDR2 SQIVND (reference sequence). V was pared by 5 bases and J by 5 bases, with 6 bases between. In DNA form, the CDR3 reads TGTGCCAGTAGTTTCCGGACCGGGGAGCTGTTTTTT. This encodes CASSFRTGELFF. Full variable domain (rest looked up from reference TRBV19 and TRBJ2-2): DGGITQSPKYLFRKEGQNVTLSCEQNLNHDAMYWYRQDPGQGLRLIYYSQIVNDFQKGDIAEGYSVSREKKESFPLTVTSAQKNPTAFYLCASSFRTGELFFGEGSRLTVL.

The table lists this clone with a count of one. CDR3 bases: TGTGCCAGCAGCCTTACAGGGCCGGGCAATCAGCCCCAGCATTTT. It is translated as CASSLTGPGNQPQHF. This chain uses TRBV28 with TRBJ1-5; tentative D call: TRBD1 (6 bases). Germline CDR1 is MDHEN and CDR2 is SYDVKM. CDR3 length equals 15 residues. With 6 bases removed from V and 2 bases from J, the gap between germline ends came to 14 bases. The full variable domain, in which reference TRBV28 and TRBJ1-5 provide the parts outside the CDR3, is DVKVTQSSRYLVKRTGEKVFLECVQDMDHENMFWYRQDPGLGLRLIYFSYDVKMKEKGDIPEGYSVSREKKERFSLILESASTNQTSMYLCASSLTGPGNQPQHFGDGTRLSIL.

The V call is TRBV27, the J call TRBJ1-5, with D perhaps TRBD1 (5 bases). CDR3 length: 16 amino acids. V was clipped by 5 bases and J by 3 bases, with 17 bases between them. Germline V gene lookup returns CDR1 MNHEY and CDR2 SMNVEV (reference sequence). The CDR3 DNA is TGTGCCAGCAGTCTCCACTCGGGACGGCTCAATCAGCCCCAGCATTTT. Translating gives CASSLHSGRLNQPQHF.

CDR3 nucleotides: TGTGCCAGTAGTACGCCTAGCGGGAGGCTCACAGATACGCAGTATTTT. Translation gives CASSTPSGRLTDTQYF. V and J are TRBV19 and TRBJ2-3, with TRBD2 matching over 11 bases. Germline V gives CDR1 LNHDA, CDR2 SQIVND (reference sequence). V gave up 4 bases and J gave up 2 bases; unmatched junction bases: 5. The CDR3 is 16 amino acids.

The chain joins TRBV13 to TRBJ1-2, with 10 bases aligning to TRBD1. The CDR3 has 14 residues. V trimming: 5 bases; J trimming: 8 bases; junction bases outside the gene matches: 8. Germline V gene lookup returns CDR1 PRHDT and CDR2 FYEKMQ (reference sequence). In DNA, the CDR3 is TGTGCCAGCAGCCTTGCCGGGACAGGGGACGGCTACACCTTC. Protein: CASSLAGTGDGYTF.

As regards this clone: At one end the junction does not follow the germline gene, possibly because of a read error. The chain has TRBV4-1 and TRBJ2-7; unclear D gene. This CDR3 region has 15 residues. Looked up from germline, CDR1 is MGHRA and CDR2 is YSYEKL. The CDR3 nucleotides are TGCGCCAGCAGCCAAGGCCCGGGTTTATCCTTCGAGCAGTACTTC. Translation gives CASSQGPGLSFEQYF.